The present TCR beta chain was sequenced within a study of blood T cell repertoires in COVID-19. Across the whole study: From the United States, Italy and Spain came samples of acute and convalescent COVID-19. PBMCs, B-cell-depleted T cells, or T cells provided the cDNA or gDNA that made up the material.

CDR1 is SQVTM, CDR2 ANQGSEA, per germline. This CDR3 has 13 residues. The V and J ends lost 3 bases and 4 bases respectively, with 10 bases between them. The table came from immunoSEQ multiplex PCR; TCRdb's copy has only in-frame clones and leaves some out. The sample shows 35,000 to 45,000 clones, roughly 92% of them seen only once. The origin of this receptor is a man aged 45-65 years with active COVID-19. The specimen was peripheral blood. The chain joins TRBV29-1 to TRBJ2-1; the D is unclear. CDR3 residues: CSVEETAYNEQFF. CDR3 DNA: TGCAGCGTTGAGGAGACTGCATACAATGAGCAGTTCTTC.